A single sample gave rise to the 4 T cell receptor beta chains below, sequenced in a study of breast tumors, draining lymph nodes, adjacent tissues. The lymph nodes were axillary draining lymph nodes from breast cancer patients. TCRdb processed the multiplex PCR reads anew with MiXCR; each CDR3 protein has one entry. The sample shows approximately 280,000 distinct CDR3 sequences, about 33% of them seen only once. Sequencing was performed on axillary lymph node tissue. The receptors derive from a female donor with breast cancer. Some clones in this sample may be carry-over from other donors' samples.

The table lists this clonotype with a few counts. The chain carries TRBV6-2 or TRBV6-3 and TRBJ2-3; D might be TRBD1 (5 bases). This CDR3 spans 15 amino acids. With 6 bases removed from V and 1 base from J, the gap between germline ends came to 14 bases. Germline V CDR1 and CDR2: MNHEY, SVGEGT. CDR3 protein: CASRETVLRTDTQYF. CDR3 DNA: TGTGCCAGCAGGGAGACAGTCCTTCGCACAGATACGCAGTATTTT.

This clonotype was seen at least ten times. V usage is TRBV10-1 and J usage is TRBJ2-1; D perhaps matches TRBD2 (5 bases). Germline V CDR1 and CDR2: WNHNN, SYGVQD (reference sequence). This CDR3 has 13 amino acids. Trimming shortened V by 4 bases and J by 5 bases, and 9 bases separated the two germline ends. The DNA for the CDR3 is TGCGCCAGCAGTGGAGTCGGGAACAATGAGCAGTTCTTC. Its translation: CASSGVGNNEQFF.

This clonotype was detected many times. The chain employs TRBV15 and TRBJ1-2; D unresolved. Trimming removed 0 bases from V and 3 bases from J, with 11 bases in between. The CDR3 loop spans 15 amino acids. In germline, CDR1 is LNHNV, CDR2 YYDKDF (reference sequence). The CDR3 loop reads CATSRDGNSYYGYTF. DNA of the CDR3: TGTGCCACCAGCAGAGATGGGAACAGCTACTATGGCTACACCTTC.

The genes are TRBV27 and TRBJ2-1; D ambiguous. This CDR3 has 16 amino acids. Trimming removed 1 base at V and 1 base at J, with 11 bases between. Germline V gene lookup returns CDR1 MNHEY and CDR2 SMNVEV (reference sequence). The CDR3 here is CASSLWPGRSYNEQFF. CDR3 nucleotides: TGTGCCAGCAGTTTATGGCCGGGTAGGTCCTACAATGAGCAGTTCTTC.